This TCR beta chain was recovered during a study of cytomegalovirus exposure and HLA in healthy donors. As for the study in general: Out of about 179 million T cells, an earlier analysis found 117 million unique TCR beta sequences in total. Study-level results: In vitro data verified a few CMV-associated chains as specific for CMV antigens.

The PCR was carried out with 60 Vbeta primers and 13 Jbeta primers. Repertoires were generated with immunoSEQ multiplex PCR, while TCRdb's copy carries only in-frame clones and drops some. The table lists some 150,000 clones, around 79% of them singletons. With regard to this clone: No antigen is known for it.

The germline gives CDR1 SGHAT, CDR2 FQNNGV. The CDR3 spans 14 residues. The V and J ends lost 5 bases and 6 bases respectively, with 16 bases between them. The sequence came from a human donor in good health. The chain employs TRBV11-2 and TRBJ1-2, with D possibly matching TRBD1 (6 bases). The sequenced sample consisted of PBMCs. CDR3 residues: CASSPTQGINGYTF. As DNA, the CDR3 is TGTGCCAGCAGCCCGACACAGGGAATAAATGGCTACACCTTC.